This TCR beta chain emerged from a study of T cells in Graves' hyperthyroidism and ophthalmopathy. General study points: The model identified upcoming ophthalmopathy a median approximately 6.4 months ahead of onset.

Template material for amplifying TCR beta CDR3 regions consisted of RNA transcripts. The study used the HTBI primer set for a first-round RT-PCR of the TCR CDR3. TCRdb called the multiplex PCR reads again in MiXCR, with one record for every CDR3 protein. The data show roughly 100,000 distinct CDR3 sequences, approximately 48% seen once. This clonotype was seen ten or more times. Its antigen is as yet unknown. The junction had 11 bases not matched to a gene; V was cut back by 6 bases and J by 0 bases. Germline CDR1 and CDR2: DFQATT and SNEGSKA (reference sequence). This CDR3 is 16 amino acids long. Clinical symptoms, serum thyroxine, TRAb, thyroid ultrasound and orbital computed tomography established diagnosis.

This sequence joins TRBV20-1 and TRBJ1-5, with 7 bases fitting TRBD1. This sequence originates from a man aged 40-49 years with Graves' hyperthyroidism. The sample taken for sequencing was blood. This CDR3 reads CSASGGGAYSNQPQHF. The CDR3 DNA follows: TGCAGTGCCTCAGGGGGAGGTGCTTATAGCAATCAGCCCCAGCATTTT.